The 31 T cell receptor beta chains listed next were all sequenced from one sample in a study of PD-1 blockade in mismatch repair-deficient tumors. Antigens for these TCRs are unknown. Repertoires were generated with immunoSEQ multiplex PCR, while TCRdb's copy carries only in-frame clones and drops some. The sample has more than 9,500 clones; approximately 86% are singletons. Time point in this sample: approximately 11-day in vitro stimulation with candidate neoantigen peptide 2. The material sequenced was cells cultured in vitro, taken from a patient treated with pembrolizumab. The receptors come from an adult with mismatch repair-deficient cancer.

The genes are TRBV7-3 and TRBJ2-7; TRBD2 agrees at 9 bases. J gave up 5 bases and V 7 bases, and 6 bases lay outside the gene matches. The CDR3 spans 13 residues. From germline, CDR1 is SGHTA and CDR2 FQGTGA. The CDR3 nucleotides read TGTGCCAGCACTACGGCTAGCGGGAACGAGCAGTACTTC. This translates into CASTTASGNEQYF.

The chain is built from TRBV6-1 and TRBJ2-5, with D perhaps TRBD1 (5 bases). Per the germline V gene, CDR1 is MNHNS and CDR2 is SASEGT. The CDR3 is made up of 12 amino acids. V shed 8 bases and J shed 2 bases, with 9 bases lying between them. CDR3 DNA sequence: TGTGCCAGCGGACAAGTACAAGAGACCCAGTACTTC. This translates into CASGQVQETQYF.

J is TRBJ2-7 and V is TRBV5-1; D not resolved. Trimming cost V 4 bases and J 6 bases, with 8 bases left between them. Germline CDR1 SGHRS, CDR2 YFSETQ. The CDR3 contains 11 residues. CDR3 sequence reads: CASSGSVEQYF. CDR3 coding DNA: TGCGCCAGCAGCGGCTCGGTCGAGCAGTACTTC.

This clone was seen once. This rearrangement joins TRBV7-6 to TRBJ2-7; D is tentatively TRBD1 or TRBD2 (6 bases each). This CDR3 is built from 13 residues. Trimming left V 5 bases short and J 10 bases short, with 18 bases between. Germline values: CDR1 SGHVS, CDR2 FNYEAQ. The CDR3 protein is CASSQTPGAGQYF. CDR3 sequence (DNA): TGTGCCAGCAGCCAAACCCCGGGGGCCGGACAGTACTTC.

The chain employs TRBV15 and TRBJ2-7; TRBD1 is a possible D gene (6 bases). The CDR3 length is 17 residues. V was pared by 2 bases and J by 4 bases, with 21 bases between. Germline V gene lookup returns CDR1 LNHNV and CDR2 YYDKDF (reference sequence). The CDR3 DNA follows: TGTGCCACCAGCAGACATTACACAGGGACACCCGGGTACGAGCAGTACTTC. Amino acids: CATSRHYTGTPGYEQYF.

This chain links TRBV11-2 with TRBJ2-7; D remains ambiguous. Germline V gives CDR1 SGHAT, CDR2 FQNNGV. Trimming stripped 5 bases from V and 2 bases from J, with 16 bases between. The CDR3 sequence is 15 residues long. CDR3 DNA: TGTGCCAGCAGCCCCCCGGGTGCGGCAACCTACGAGCAGTACTTC. Translation gives CASSPPGAATYEQYF. Variable domain in full (rest from reference TRBV11-2 and TRBJ2-7): EAGVAQSPRYKIIEKRQSVAFWCNPISGHATLYWYQQILGQGPKLLIQFQNNGVVDDSQLPKDRFSAERLKGVDSTLKIQPAKLEDSAVYLCASSPPGAATYEQYFGPGTRLTVT.

This clone was picked up one time. The chain carries TRBV19 and TRBJ2-1, with 7 bases fitting TRBD1. Germline V gene lookup returns CDR1 LNHDA and CDR2 SQIVND (reference sequence). The length of the CDR3 is 14 residues. V was pared by 6 bases and J by 5 bases, with 7 bases of the junction left unmatched. CDR3 bases: TGTGCCAGTAGGCGTTCACAGGGGAACAATGAGCAGTTCTTC. Its protein is CASRRSQGNNEQFF.

The genes are TRBV19 and TRBJ2-1, with 8 bases identical to TRBD2. Germline loops: CDR1 LNHDA, CDR2 SQIVND (reference sequence). The junction had 2 bases not matched to a gene; V was cut back by 7 bases and J by 3 bases. This CDR3 region has 13 residues. CDR3 sequence (DNA): TGTGCCAGTACCGCGGGAGGCTACAATGAGCAGTTCTTC. Protein: CASTAGGYNEQFF.

The chain recombines TRBV10-3 with TRBJ1-2; 8 bases are a match to TRBD1. V dropped 5 bases and J dropped 3; count of bases not matched to a gene: 2. The CDR3 consists of 13 residues. Germline V CDR1 and CDR2: ENHRY, SYGVKD. The DNA of the CDR3 is TGTGCCATCAGTAAACAGGGGGACTATGGCTACACCTTC. Translating gives CAISKQGDYGYTF.

The sample holds one count of this clone. This chain uses TRBV6-6 with TRBJ1-5, with 9 bases identical to TRBD1. CDR3 length equals 13 residues. The trim removed 6 bases at V and 5 bases at J, leaving 2 bases unmatched. Germline assignment: CDR1 MNHNY and CDR2 SVGAGI (reference sequence). The chain's CDR3 is CASSGQGYQPQHF. DNA for the CDR3: TGTGCCAGCAGCGGACAGGGGTATCAGCCCCAGCATTTT.

This clone turned up a few times. The chain joins TRBV19 to TRBJ2-7; maybe TRBD1 (6 bases). The CDR3 totals 13 residues. Trimming took 6 bases from V and 2 from J, leaving 11 bases between them. Germline CDR1 reads LNHDA; CDR2 reads SQIVND (reference sequence). CDR3 region: CASSLDSTYEQYF. CDR3 bases: TGTGCCAGTAGCCTGGACAGTACCTACGAGCAGTACTTC.

For this clone: A junction end diverges from the germline sequence, so it may reflect a read error. The rearrangement uses TRBV2 and TRBJ2-1, with 8 bases lining up with TRBD2. In germline, CDR1 is SNHLY, CDR2 FYNNEI. This CDR3 region has 12 residues. The CDR3 nucleotides read TGTGCCAGCAGAGAAACGCGGACTAGCTCGGTCTTC. It codes for CASRETRTSSVF.

This sequence joins TRBV2 and TRBJ1-1; 8 nucleotides agree with TRBD1. Trimming removed 10 bases from V and 3 bases from J; junction bases left unmatched: 7. Per the germline V gene, CDR1 is SNHLY and CDR2 is FYNNEI. The length of the CDR3 is 13 residues. Written as DNA, the CDR3 is TGTGCCATCACTCCGGGACAGGACACTGAAGCTTTCTTT. Translating gives CAITPGQDTEAFF.

The chain joins TRBV18 to TRBJ2-3; D possibly matches TRBD1 or TRBD2 (6 bases each). CDR3 length: 15 amino acids. Germline V CDR1 and CDR2: KGHSH, LQKENI. V was shortened by 3 bases and J by 0 bases, with 10 bases between the two germline ends. DNA for the CDR3: TGTGCCAGCTCACCGCAGGGGACTAGCACAGATACGCAGTATTTT. Residues: CASSPQGTSTDTQYF.

This chain connects TRBV11-2 to TRBJ2-7, with 8 positions matching TRBD2. This CDR3 contains 19 residues. With 2 bases clipped from V and 3 bases from J, the junction kept 18 bases outside the gene matches. CDR1 and CDR2 from the germline V gene are SGHAT and FQNNGV. CDR3 in DNA: TGTGCCAGCAGCTTAACTCTCGTCCGAGCGGGGGAGAAGTTCTACGAGCAGTACTTC. It is translated as CASSLTLVRAGEKFYEQYF.

V is TRBV5-1 and J is TRBJ2-3; 11 bases align to TRBD2. The CDR3 covers 16 residues. With V trimmed by 4 bases and J by 6 bases, 10 bases remained unmatched. In germline, CDR1 is SGHRS, CDR2 YFSETQ. CDR3 bases: TGCGCCAGCAGCCCACCTCTAGCGGGAGGTATGGATACGCAGTATTTT. This translates into CASSPPLAGGMDTQYF.

The chain couples TRBV7-3 to TRBJ2-7; no clear D. The CDR3 runs 13 residues. V was clipped by 0 bases and J by 6 bases, with 9 bases between them. The germline CDR1 and CDR2 sequences are SGHTA and FQGTGA. Here the CDR3 reads CASSLTLLAEQYF. The CDR3 nucleotides are TGTGCCAGCAGCTTAACGTTACTTGCCGAGCAGTACTTC.

The chain combines TRBV28 with TRBJ2-7; 8 positions agree with TRBD2. Germline lookup yields CDR1 MDHEN and CDR2 SYDVKM. CDR3 size: 13 residues. The trim removed 10 bases at V and 5 bases at J, leaving 10 bases unmatched. The CDR3 bases are TGTGCCACTAGTGGCGGGACTAGGAACGAGCAGTACTTC. This encodes CATSGGTRNEQYF.

This chain uses TRBV6-1 with TRBJ1-1; D might be TRBD1 (6 bases). The CDR3 spans 13 residues. CDR1 is MNHNS and CDR2 is SASEGT in the germline V gene. Trimming left V 7 bases short and J 1 base short, with 10 bases between. CDR3 DNA: TGTGCCAGCATGACAGGTACGAACACTGAAGCTTTCTTT. Translating gives CASMTGTNTEAFF.

This chain connects TRBV5-1 to TRBJ1-1; a weak D match, TRBD1 (6 bases). Germline lookup yields CDR1 SGHRS and CDR2 YFSETQ. Trimming took 5 bases from V and 4 from J, leaving 12 bases between them. The CDR3 runs 13 residues. The CDR3 protein is CASRLQGATEAFF. The CDR3 DNA follows: TGCGCCAGCAGATTACAGGGAGCCACTGAAGCTTTCTTT.

The chain carries TRBV4-1 and TRBJ2-5; perhaps D is TRBD1 or TRBD2 (6 bases each). The CDR3 sequence is 17 residues long. Trimming pared 2 bases from V and 4 bases from J, leaving 20 bases between. Germline V CDR1 and CDR2: MGHRA, YSYEKL. CDR3 in DNA: TGCGCCAGCAGCCAAACCGGCTTACTAGGGGGAGGAGAGACCCAGTACTTC. Translating it yields CASSQTGLLGGGETQYF.

J is TRBJ1-4 and V is TRBV27, with 7 bases matching TRBD1. Germline V lookup: CDR1 MNHEY, CDR2 SMNVEV (reference sequence). The V gene end was trimmed by 5 bases and the J gene end by 6 bases; junction bases not matched to a gene: 9. The CDR3 spans 15 residues. The CDR3 loop is CASSPGTARDEKLFF. The CDR3 DNA reads as TGTGCCAGCAGTCCCGGGACAGCGCGGGATGAAAAACTGTTTTTT.

This chain uses TRBV5-4 with TRBJ2-5; 14 bases agree with TRBD2. The CDR3 totals 16 residues. Germline-derived CDR1 and CDR2 are SGHNT and YYREEE (reference sequence). V shed 3 bases, J shed 5 bases, and the junction held 6 bases outside the gene matches. CDR3 protein: CASSSGTSGRGETQYF. The CDR3 region has the DNA TGTGCCAGCAGCTCTGGGACTAGCGGGAGAGGGGAGACCCAGTACTTC.

This sequence joins TRBV27 and TRBJ1-5; unclear D gene. The V end was cut by 3 bases, the J end by 0 bases, with 9 bases between. CDR1 is MNHEY and CDR2 is SMNVEV in the germline V gene (reference sequence). The CDR3 spans 15 residues. Here the CDR3 reads CASSFLGNSNQPQHF. CDR3 nucleotides: TGTGCCAGCAGTTTCTTAGGGAATAGCAATCAGCCCCAGCATTTT.

The chain couples TRBV27 to TRBJ1-2; D is undetermined. CDR3 length: 13 residues. CDR1 MNHEY and CDR2 SMNVEV come from the germline V gene (reference sequence). V lost 4 bases and J lost 6, with 12 bases in between. The CDR3 sequence: CASSSREDNGYTF. The DNA for the CDR3 is TGTGCCAGCAGTTCCCGTGAGGATAATGGCTACACCTTC.

The chain combines TRBV7-3 with TRBJ2-7; 9 nucleotides match TRBD1. Trimming removed 5 bases from V and 2 bases from J; junction bases left unmatched: 7. Germline CDR1 reads SGHTA; CDR2 reads FQGTGA. The CDR3 sequence is 15 residues long. CDR3 in amino acids: CASSPTGTGTYEQYF. CDR3 DNA sequence: TGTGCCAGCAGCCCAACCGGGACAGGGACCTACGAGCAGTACTTC.

The CDR3 sequence is CASSPGQANSPLHF. In nucleotides, the CDR3 is TGTGCCAGCAGCCCGGGACAGGCCAATTCACCCCTCCACTTT. The chain recombines TRBV9 with TRBJ1-6; the match to TRBD1 covers 8 bases. CDR3 length equals 14 residues. Trimming removed 4 bases from V and 7 bases from J; junction bases left unmatched: 4. Germline CDR1 and CDR2: SGDLS and YYNGEE.

The gene calls are TRBV28 and TRBJ1-2; D perhaps matches TRBD1 (6 bases). The V end was cut by 6 bases, the J end by 3 bases, with 14 bases between. The CDR3 totals 14 residues. Germline V lookup: CDR1 MDHEN, CDR2 SYDVKM. CDR3 coding DNA: TGTGCCAGCAGACACGCAGGGGCCGACTATGGCTACACCTTC. Encoded protein: CASRHAGADYGYTF.

CDR3 sequence (DNA): TGTGCCAGCAGCGCTAGCAGGTTTGGCTACACCTTC. It yields the protein CASSASRFGYTF. The chain carries TRBV9 and TRBJ1-2; D unresolved. Trimming stripped 3 bases from V and 7 bases from J, with 10 bases between. Germline V lookup: CDR1 SGDLS, CDR2 YYNGEE. The CDR3 spans 12 residues.

The rearrangement links TRBV11-3 to TRBJ2-7, with 9 bases fitting TRBD2. Per germline, CDR1 SGHNT and CDR2 YENEEA. The CDR3 totals 13 residues. With 5 bases clipped from V and 6 bases from J, the junction kept 5 bases outside the gene matches. CDR3 sequence (DNA): TGTGCCAGCAGCGCCGGACTAGCGATCGAGCAGTACTTC. It encodes CASSAGLAIEQYF.

The chain links TRBV23-1 to TRBJ2-7; 8 bases align to TRBD2. TRBV23-1 carries the ORF label, with uncertain function. This CDR3 is 15 amino acids long. J lost 1 base, V lost 4 bases, and 6 bases had no gene match. The CDR3 DNA follows: TGCGCCAGCAGTCCCCCTAGCGGGCCATCCTACGAGCAGTACTTC. It specifies CASSPPSGPSYEQYF.